The 26 T cell receptor beta chains given below trace back to one sample, sequenced in a study of cytomegalovirus exposure and HLA in healthy donors. 60 Vbeta and 13 Jbeta primers were used in PCR. The repertoire was sequenced with immunoSEQ multiplex PCR; TCRdb's copy has only in-frame clones and lacks some. This sample's table reports about 140,000 clones. The sequenced sample was PBMCs. The receptors stem from a man aged 35-49 years in good health and CMV-seronegative.

The chain is built from TRBV28 and TRBJ2-7; perhaps TRBD1 as D (7 bases). The V end was cut by 7 bases, the J end by 2 bases, with 18 bases between. The CDR3 extends over 15 amino acids. The germline gives CDR1 MDHEN, CDR2 SYDVKM. The CDR3 DNA follows: TGTGCCAGCAAGAGGAGGGGGCCTACCACCTACGAGCAGTACTTC. It encodes CASKRRGPTTYEQYF.

The chain employs TRBV27 and TRBJ2-3; a possible D gene is TRBD2 (6 bases). There are 17 residues in the CDR3. The germline CDR1 and CDR2 sequences are MNHEY and SMNVEV (reference sequence). The V and J ends lost 5 bases and 3 bases respectively, with 21 bases between them. The CDR3 DNA is TGTGCCAGCAGTCTAGCAAGGGGATATGGGAGGACAGATACGCAGTATTTT. This encodes CASSLARGYGRTDTQYF.

The chain links TRBV5-1 to TRBJ2-1; 10 nucleotides agree with TRBD2. Trimming cost V 0 bases and J 5 bases; bases outside gene matches: 5. This CDR3 comprises 16 residues. CDR1 is SGHRS, CDR2 YFSETQ, per germline. As DNA, the CDR3 is TGCGCCAGCAGCTTGGAACTAGCGGGGTTGGACAATGAGCAGTTCTTC. Protein sequence: CASSLELAGLDNEQFF.

The chain recombines TRBV2 with TRBJ2-1; 14 bases agree with TRBD2. This CDR3 has 19 residues. J lost 1 base, V lost 5 bases, and 10 bases had no gene match. Germline V gives CDR1 SNHLY, CDR2 FYNNEI. The CDR3 is CASSLAPGTSGGSYNEQFF. The CDR3 DNA sequence: TGTGCCAGCAGTTTGGCACCTGGGACTAGCGGGGGTTCCTACAATGAGCAGTTCTTC.

The chain combines TRBV6-5 with TRBJ1-3; D is uncertain. This CDR3 comprises 14 residues. Trimming stripped 9 bases from V and 0 bases from J, with 12 bases between. Germline V CDR1 and CDR2: MNHEY, SVGAGI. In DNA, the CDR3 is TGTGCCAGTCTCAGGATGACCTCTGGAAACACCATATATTTT. This translates into CASLRMTSGNTIYF.

The J gene is TRBJ2-7, the V gene TRBV2, with D possibly TRBD2 on 5 matching bases. V gave up 6 bases and J gave up 2 bases, with 11 bases separating them. This CDR3 has 13 residues. From germline, CDR1 is SNHLY and CDR2 FYNNEI. The DNA for the CDR3 is TGTGCCAGCAGATCAATCGGGACCTACGAGCAGTACTTC. Protein sequence: CASRSIGTYEQYF.

The chain joins TRBV2 to TRBJ1-3; TRBD1 is a possible D gene (5 bases). The CDR3 runs to 14 residues. Deletions cut 4 bases from V and 0 bases from J, with 7 bases between. Germline V lookup: CDR1 SNHLY, CDR2 FYNNEI. The CDR3 sequence is CASSVGGSGNTIYF. CDR3 nucleotide sequence: TGTGCCAGCAGTGTGGGGGGCTCTGGAAACACCATATATTTT. Complete variable domain (other parts from reference TRBV2 and TRBJ1-3): EPEVTQTPSHQVTQMGQEVILRCVPISNHLYFYWYRQILGQKVEFLVSFYNNEISEKSEIFDDQFSVERPDGSNFTLKIRSTKLEDSAMYFCASSVGGSGNTIYFGEGSWLTVV.

The chain recombines TRBV10-3 with TRBJ2-3, with 7 bases identical to TRBD1. Germline CDR1 reads ENHRY; CDR2 reads SYGVKD. Trimming cost V 0 bases and J 1 base; bases outside gene matches: 1. This CDR3 comprises 15 residues. CDR3 coding DNA: TGTGCCATCAGTGAGTCTGACAGGGGCACAGATACGCAGTATTTT. Amino acids: CAISESDRGTDTQYF.

This chain joins TRBV25-1 and TRBJ2-7, with D maybe TRBD1 (6 bases). The V and J ends lost 0 bases and 2 bases respectively, with 14 bases between them. This CDR3 is 16 amino acids long. The V gene's germline CDR1 is MGHDK and CDR2 SYGVNS. The CDR3 region is CASSEYGSRGTYEQYF. The CDR3 bases are TGTGCCAGCAGTGAATATGGTTCCAGGGGTACCTACGAGCAGTACTTC.

This chain links TRBV15 with TRBJ1-4; 10 bases are a match to TRBD1. The V segment lost 5 bases and the J segment 6 bases; nucleotides outside the gene matches: 3. The CDR3 contains 14 residues. The germline CDR1 and CDR2 sequences are LNHNV and YYDKDF (reference sequence). CDR3: CATSGTGVYEKLFF. The CDR3 bases are TGTGCCACCAGCGGGACAGGGGTATATGAAAAACTGTTTTTT.

V and J are TRBV6-1 and TRBJ2-7; TRBD2 agrees at 10 bases. Germline values: CDR1 MNHNS, CDR2 SASEGT. The CDR3 has 13 residues. After removal of 10 bases from V and 2 bases from J, the junction contained 5 bases not matched to a gene. The CDR3 sequence: CATWTSGAYEQYF. CDR3 sequence (DNA): TGTGCCACCTGGACTAGCGGAGCCTACGAGCAGTACTTC.

The chain uses TRBV9 and TRBJ2-3; D possibly corresponds to TRBD2 (6 bases). The germline V and J ends were trimmed by 0 bases and 1 base, with 12 bases remaining between them. CDR1 and CDR2 from the germline V gene are SGDLS and YYNGEE. The CDR3 contains 16 residues. DNA for the CDR3: TGTGCCAGCAGCGTAGGCCGGGCGGGGCGCACAGATACGCAGTATTTT. Translation: CASSVGRAGRTDTQYF.

This chain connects TRBV5-1 to TRBJ2-7; 9 bases are shared with TRBD1. CDR1 is SGHRS and CDR2 is YFSETQ in the germline V gene. The CDR3 has 14 residues. The V segment lost 2 bases and the J segment 5 bases; nucleotides outside the gene matches: 5. The CDR3 reads CASSFRTGDDEQYF. The DNA of the CDR3 is TGCGCCAGCAGCTTTCGGACAGGGGACGACGAGCAGTACTTC.

This sequence joins TRBV5-1 and TRBJ2-5; D remains ambiguous. The CDR3 length is 13 residues. The ends were cut back, 2 bases at V and 4 bases at J, with 9 bases in the middle. Germline values: CDR1 SGHRS, CDR2 YFSETQ. CDR3 protein: CASSLAYPETQYF. The CDR3 DNA is TGCGCCAGCAGCTTAGCCTACCCAGAGACCCAGTACTTC.

The V call is TRBV9, the J call TRBJ1-6; D unresolved. Trimming took off 5 bases at V and 6 bases at J, with 15 bases between the two ends. Germline values: CDR1 SGDLS, CDR2 YYNGEE. The length of the CDR3 is 15 residues. This chain's CDR3 is CASSTDMGLNSPLHF. The CDR3 nucleotides read TGTGCCAGCAGTACGGATATGGGCCTTAATTCACCCCTCCACTTT.

The V and J genes are TRBV11-2 and TRBJ1-2; D ambiguous. V was cut by 1 base and J by 1 base, with 4 bases left in between. The CDR3 has 13 residues. Germline V gene data show CDR1 as SGHAT and CDR2 as FQNNGV. CDR3 nucleotides: TGTGCCAGCAGCTTAGCGAGTAACTATGGCTACACCTTC. Translation gives CASSLASNYGYTF.

The chain is built from TRBV10-3 and TRBJ2-3, with TRBD2 as a possible D gene (7 bases). Germline V gene sequence: CDR1 ENHRY, CDR2 SYGVKD. CDR3 length equals 15 residues. The V gene lost 11 bases and the J gene lost 0 bases, with 18 bases spanning the gap. The CDR3 protein is CAARGGESSTDTQYF. In DNA, the CDR3 is TGTGCCGCTAGGGGGGGAGAATCTAGCACAGATACGCAGTATTTT.

The V call is TRBV7-2, the J call TRBJ2-1; D remains ambiguous. The germline V gene encodes CDR1 SGHTA and CDR2 FQGNSA. V gave up 3 bases and J gave up 6 bases, with 6 bases separating them. This CDR3 is 12 amino acids long. In nucleotides, the CDR3 is TGTGCCAGCAGCTTGTTAATCAATGAGCAGTTCTTC. The encoded protein is CASSLLINEQFF.

The V and J genes are TRBV25-1 and TRBJ2-7; D not resolved. This CDR3 has 11 amino acids. V was trimmed by 3 bases and J by 3 bases, leaving 3 bases between them. Germline CDR1 is MGHDK and CDR2 is SYGVNS. CDR3 bases: TGTGCCAGCAGTGATCGCTACGAGCAGTACTTC. Encoded protein: CASSDRYEQYF.

The rearrangement links TRBV7-2 to TRBJ2-7; no clear D. Trimming shortened V by 2 bases and J by 0 bases, and 11 bases separated the two germline ends. The CDR3 runs to 15 residues. Germline loops: CDR1 SGHTA, CDR2 FQGNSA. The CDR3 bases are TGTGCCAGCAGCTTATTCGGCCCTAGCTCCTACGAGCAGTACTTC. This gives the protein CASSLFGPSSYEQYF. Full variable domain (missing parts from reference TRBV7-2 and TRBJ2-7): GAGVSQSPSNKVTEKGKDVELRCDPISGHTALYWYRQSLGQGLEFLIYFQGNSAPDKSGLPSDRFSAERTGGSVSTLTIQRTQQEDSAVYLCASSLFGPSSYEQYFGPGTRLTVT.

V is TRBV6-1 and J is TRBJ1-5, with D perhaps matching TRBD1 (5 bases). This CDR3 has 14 amino acids. Germline V CDR1 and CDR2: MNHNS, SASEGT. V dropped 4 bases and J dropped 5 bases, with 12 bases sitting between them. CDR3 region: CASSAEWGDQPQHF. CDR3 DNA: TGTGCCAGCAGTGCGGAATGGGGGGATCAGCCCCAGCATTTT.

The V and J genes are TRBV27 and TRBJ2-2; TRBD2 agrees at 9 bases. CDR1 and CDR2 from the germline V gene are MNHEY and SMNVEV (reference sequence). The CDR3 is 18 residues long. J lost 0 bases, V lost 4 bases, and 9 bases had no gene match. CDR3 region: CASSSPGSGGPNTGELFF. The DNA of the CDR3 is TGTGCCAGCAGTTCCCCGGGTAGCGGGGGCCCGAACACCGGGGAGCTGTTTTTT.

The chain links TRBV5-1 to TRBJ2-3; TRBD2 might be the D (6 bases). V was trimmed by 4 bases and J by 1 base, leaving 10 bases between them. Germline CDR1 SGHRS, CDR2 YFSETQ. There are 14 residues in the CDR3. This CDR3 reads CASSIERGTDTQYF. Written as DNA, the CDR3 is TGCGCCAGCAGCATTGAGCGGGGCACAGATACGCAGTATTTT.

The chain carries TRBV5-6 and TRBJ2-7, with a possible D match to TRBD1 (6 bases). The ends were cut back, 0 bases at V and 3 bases at J, with 13 bases in the middle. CDR3 size: 15 residues. The germline V gene has CDR1 SGHDT and CDR2 YYEEEE. In nucleotides, the CDR3 is TGTGCCAGCAGCTTGGGGGGACACCGGGTCTACGAGCAGTACTTC. This codes for CASSLGGHRVYEQYF. Combining the CDR3 with reference TRBV5-6 and TRBJ2-7 gives the whole variable domain DAGVTQSPTHLIKTRGQQVTLRCSPKSGHDTVSWYQQALGQGPQFIFQYYEEEERQRGNFPDRFSGHQFPNYSSELNVNALLLGDSALYLCASSLGGHRVYEQYFGPGTRLTVT.

The V gene is TRBV5-6, the J gene TRBJ1-2; D perhaps matches TRBD1 (5 bases). Germline V CDR1 and CDR2: SGHDT, YYEEEE. The CDR3 is 13 amino acids. The V end was cut by 4 bases, the J end by 5 bases, with 12 bases between. DNA for the CDR3: TGTGCCAGCAGCCCACCGGGGGGTTATGGCTACACCTTC. Its translation: CASSPPGGYGYTF.

The V call is TRBV27, the J call TRBJ1-2, with D unresolved. CDR1 and CDR2 from the germline V gene are MNHEY and SMNVEV (reference sequence). This CDR3 has 15 residues. V lost 3 bases to trimming and J lost 7 bases, with 18 bases between them. The CDR3 reads CASSFNSFTPFGYTF. As DNA, the CDR3 is TGTGCCAGCAGTTTTAATAGCTTTACCCCCTTTGGCTACACCTTC.